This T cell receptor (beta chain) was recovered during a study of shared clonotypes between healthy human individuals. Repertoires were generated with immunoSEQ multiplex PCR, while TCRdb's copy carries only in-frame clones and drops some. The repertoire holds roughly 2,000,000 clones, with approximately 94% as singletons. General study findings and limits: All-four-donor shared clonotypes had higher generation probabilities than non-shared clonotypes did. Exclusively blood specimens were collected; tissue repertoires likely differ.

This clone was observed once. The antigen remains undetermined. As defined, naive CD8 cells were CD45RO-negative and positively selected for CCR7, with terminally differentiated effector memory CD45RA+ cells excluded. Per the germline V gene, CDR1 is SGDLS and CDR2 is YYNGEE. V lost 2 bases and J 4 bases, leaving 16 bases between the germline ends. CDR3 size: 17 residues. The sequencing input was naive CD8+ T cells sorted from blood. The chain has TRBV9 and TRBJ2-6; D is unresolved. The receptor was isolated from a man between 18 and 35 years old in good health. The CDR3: CASSVSQASPGANVLTF. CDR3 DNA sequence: TGTGCCAGCAGCGTCTCCCAGGCCTCACCGGGGGCCAACGTCCTGACTTTC.